These 16 T cell receptor beta chains were all obtained from the same sample, sequenced in a study of tissue T cells after allogeneic stem cell transplantation. TCRdb's table, derived via immunoSEQ multiplex PCR, lists solely in-frame clones and lacks some. There are 5,000 or so clones in the sample; under 60% occur only once, and 10% lies in the top ten. Indicated time point: mouse harvest day 7 after allogeneic transplant. Each mouse received 10^7 T-cell-depleted marrow cells plus 10^6 splenic CD5+ T cells by tail vein. Sequencing was done on a sample of gut tissue. The source is a female BALB/c mouse given C57BL/6 T cells with graft-versus-host disease after an allogeneic hematopoietic cell transplant.

On this clone: Gene names denote mouse genes. The read terminates 1 residue ahead of where the CDR3 ends, so the germline J gene completes it. The gene calls are TRBV15 and TRBJ2-2; 13 positions match TRBD2. Losses at the gene ends were 5 bases for V and 0 bases for J; bases not matched to a gene: 6. CDR1 is SGHND, CDR2 FRSKSL, per germline. CDR3 size: 18 residues. The covered CDR3 bases are TGTGCCAGCAGTCCGGGACTGGGGGGGGGTGCAAACACCGGGCAGCTCTAC. Its translation: CASSPGLGGGANTGQLY. The entire CDR3 reads CASSPGLGGGANTGQLYF.

With respect to this clone: The gene symbols are mouse symbols. The CDR3 is cut off 1 residue early in the read; its end comes from the germline J gene. The rearrangement uses TRBV23 and TRBJ2-1; TRBD2, the table's D call, lacks a check against the DNA. CDR1 and CDR2 (germline): KGHTA, FQNQQP. This CDR3 is 16 amino acids long. CDR3 sequence: CSSSHWGANNYAEQFF. The covered CDR3 bases are TGCTCCAGCAGTCACTGGGGGGCCAATAACTATGCTGAGCAGTTC.

This clone is categorized as medium-sized (0.01 to 0.1%). Mouse gene names apply. The read is 1 residue too short to cover the CDR3 end, so that end is filled in from the germline J gene. The gene calls are TRBV17 and TRBJ2-4; no clear D. The germline V gene encodes CDR1 MNHDT and CDR2 YYDKIL. This CDR3 is built from 12 residues. Trimming shortened V by 5 bases and J by 4 bases, and 7 bases separated the two germline ends. CDR3 loop: CASSFKENTLYF. The CDR3 bases that were read are TGTGCTAGCAGTTTCAAGGAAAACACCTTGTAC.

A word on this clone: The gene names here belong to mouse. The read ends 1 residue shy of where the CDR3 ends; the end is completed using the germline J gene. V and J are TRBV12-2 and TRBJ2-7; 9 bases align to TRBD1. The CDR3 has 12 residues. Trimming took 2 bases from V and 5 from J; bases not matched to a gene: 0. Germline CDR1 and CDR2: SGHLS and HYDKME. The CDR3 region is CASSRQGDEQYF. The CDR3 bases that were read are TGTGCCAGCTCTCGACAGGGGGATGAACAGTAC.

This clone was detected only a few times. Gene labels here are mouse ones. The missing CDR3 end, 1 residue past where the read stops, is filled in from the germline J gene. V gene TRBV2 combines with J gene TRBJ2-4; maybe TRBD2 (6 bases). The length of the CDR3 is 16 residues. The germline CDR1 and CDR2 sequences are LGHNA and YSYQKL. Trimming stripped 0 bases from V and 1 base from J, with 11 bases between. CDR3 DNA, as far as it was read: TGTGCCAGCAGCCAAGATGGTCGGGGGGGTCAAAACACCTTGTAC. As protein: CASSQDGRGGQNTLY. The whole CDR3 reads CASSQDGRGGQNTLYF.

This clone was counted a few times. These gene names are mouse names. The read is 1 residue too short to cover the CDR3 end, so that end is filled in from the germline J gene. J is TRBJ2-2 and V is TRBV3, with 7 bases that match TRBD2. Germline loops: CDR1 SNHLY, CDR2 FYNGKV (reference sequence). The V and J ends lost 1 base and 0 bases, in that order; junction bases with no gene match: 2. The CDR3 length is 16 residues. CDR3 sequence: CASSLVGGSNTGQLYF. The CDR3 bases that were read are TGTGCCAGCAGCTTAGTTGGGGGGTCAAACACCGGGCAGCTCTAC. Full variable domain (outside the CDR3, taken from reference TRBV3 and TRBJ2-2): GPKVLQIPSHQIIDMGQMVTLNCDPVSNHLYFYWYKQILGQQMEFLVNFYNGKVMEKSKLFKDQFSVERPDGSYFTLKIQPTALEDSAVYFCASSLVGGSNTGQLYFGEGSKLTVL.

This clone appeared once. The genes are named according to mouse. The CDR3 goes on 1 residue after the read ends, and that part is filled in from the germline J gene. The V and J genes are TRBV26 and TRBJ1-1; TRBD1 aligns across 10 bases. CDR3 length equals 15 residues. CDR1 and CDR2 (germline): KGHPV, FQNQEV (reference sequence). V lost 0 bases and J lost 4; bases outside the gene matches: 2. CDR3 DNA (partial): TGTGCCAGCAGTCTGTCGTGGACAGGGGGCACAGAAGTCTTC. Amino acid sequence: CASSLSWTGGTEVF. The full-length CDR3 reads as CASSLSWTGGTEVFF. Together with reference TRBV26 and TRBJ1-1, the CDR3 gives the full variable domain: NSKVIQTPRYLVKGQGQKAKMRCIPEKGHPVVFWYQQNKNNEFKFLINFQNQEVLQQIDMTEKRFSAECPSNSPCSLEIQSSEAGDSALYLCASSLSWTGGTEVFFGKGTRLTVV.

Notes on this clone: Gene names denote mouse genes. The read halts 1 residue ahead of the CDR3 end, with the missing end drawn from the germline J gene. This sequence joins TRBV15 and TRBJ2-5; TRBD1 matches at 7 bases. The germline V gene has CDR1 SGHND and CDR2 FRSKSL. The junction had 8 bases not matched to a gene; V was cut back by 5 bases and J by 6 bases. The CDR3 runs to 14 residues. CDR3 residues: CASSPQGTPDTQYF. Partial CDR3 DNA: TGTGCCAGCAGTCCACAGGGGACCCCGGACACCCAGTAC.

In regard to this clone: The gene symbols are mouse symbols. The DNA ends 1 residue before the CDR3 does, and the rest of the CDR3 is filled in from the germline J gene. V and J are TRBV20 and TRBJ2-7; D assignment may be TRBD1 or TRBD2 (5 bases each). Trimming took off 1 base at V and 4 bases at J, with 5 bases between the two ends. There are 11 residues in the CDR3. Looked up from germline, CDR1 is GFQATS and CDR2 is STVNSAI. The CDR3 sequence: CGARGGYEQYF. CDR3 DNA, as far as it was read: TGTGGTGCTAGGGGGGGGTATGAACAGTAC.

A note on this clone: Mouse gene names apply. The observed sequence ends 1 residue before the CDR3 terminus, with the missing tail filled in from the germline J gene. V and J are TRBV19 and TRBJ2-7, with 9 bases lining up with TRBD2. V dropped 5 bases and J dropped 3; count of bases not matched to a gene: 6. Per the germline V gene, CDR1 is FNHDT and CDR2 is SITEND (reference sequence). This CDR3 has 14 residues. The sequenced part of the CDR3 DNA is TGTGCCAGCAGCCTTAGACTGGGGGTCTATGAACAGTAC. This translates into CASSLRLGVYEQY. The full CDR3 protein is CASSLRLGVYEQYF.

This clone was picked up a small number of times. Gene names refer to mouse genes. The DNA ends 1 residue before the CDR3 does, and the rest of the CDR3 is filled in from the germline J gene. The chain recombines TRBV26 with TRBJ1-4, with TRBD1 matching 12 bases. Losses at the gene ends were 6 bases for V and 6 bases for J; bases not matched to a gene: 8. CDR1 is KGHPV, CDR2 FQNQEV, per germline (reference sequence). The CDR3 covers 16 residues. The CDR3 sequence: CASSPGTGGPHERLFF. The part of the CDR3 DNA that was read is TGTGCCAGCAGCCCCGGGACAGGGGGCCCTCACGAAAGATTATTT.

Regarding this clone: Gene names are mouse gene names. The observed sequence ends 1 residue before the CDR3 terminus, with the missing tail filled in from the germline J gene. V and J are TRBV26 and TRBJ2-1, with D perhaps assigned TRBD1 or TRBD2 (6 bases each). Germline CDR1 is KGHPV and CDR2 is FQNQEV (reference sequence). CDR3 length: 14 amino acids. Trimming removed 2 bases from V and 3 bases from J, with 8 bases in between. The CDR3 loop reads CASSLAGAYAEQFF. The covered CDR3 bases are TGTGCCAGCAGTCTGGCGGGGGCCTATGCTGAGCAGTTC.

This clone has only a few counts. Mouse names are used for the genes. The read is 1 residue too short to cover the CDR3 end, so that end is filled in from the germline J gene. J is TRBJ2-2 and V is TRBV23; the table's TRBD1 call for D was not verified on the DNA. This CDR3 contains 14 residues. CDR1 KGHTA and CDR2 FQNQQP come from the germline V gene. CDR3 loop: CSSSQSQPTGQLYF. Partial CDR3 DNA: TGCTCCAGCAGTCAATCACAGCCCACCGGGCAGCTCTAC.

On this clone itself: Mouse gene names and germline throughout. The read ends 1 residue shy of where the CDR3 ends; the end is completed using the germline J gene. The chain carries TRBV1 and TRBJ1-3; D possibly corresponds to TRBD1 (5 bases). Germline V CDR1 and CDR2: NSQYPW, LRSPGD (reference sequence). The V and J ends lost 2 bases and 0 bases respectively, with 11 bases between them. The CDR3 consists of 16 residues. The CDR3 bases that were read are TGCACCTGCAGTGCAAGCCCGGGACTTTCTGGAAATACGCTCTAT. Its protein product is CTCSASPGLSGNTLY. The whole CDR3 reads CTCSASPGLSGNTLYF.

In regard to this clone: Gene names are the mouse ones. The read stops 1 residue short of the end of the CDR3; the missing end is completed from the germline J gene. The V and J genes are TRBV13-2 and TRBJ2-5; 13 bases match TRBD2. Losses at the gene ends were 3 bases for V and 6 bases for J; bases not matched to a gene: 7. This CDR3 comprises 16 residues. Germline assignment: CDR1 NNHNN and CDR2 SYGAGS (reference sequence). Partial CDR3 DNA: TGTGCCAGCGGTGTTGGACTGGGGGGGCGCTGGGACACCCAGTAC. Its protein product is CASGVGLGGRWDTQY. The whole CDR3 protein reads CASGVGLGGRWDTQYF.

This clone has a handful of counts. The gene symbols are mouse symbols. The CDR3 goes on 1 residue after the read ends, and that part is filled in from the germline J gene. The chain has TRBV26 and TRBJ2-4; D gene ambiguous. This CDR3 has 14 residues. Germline values: CDR1 KGHPV, CDR2 FQNQEV (reference sequence). V was shortened by 2 bases and J by 0 bases, with 6 bases between the two germline ends. Here the CDR3 reads CASSLTSSQNTLYF. The sequenced part of the CDR3 DNA is TGTGCCAGCAGTCTGACATCTAGTCAAAACACCTTGTAC.